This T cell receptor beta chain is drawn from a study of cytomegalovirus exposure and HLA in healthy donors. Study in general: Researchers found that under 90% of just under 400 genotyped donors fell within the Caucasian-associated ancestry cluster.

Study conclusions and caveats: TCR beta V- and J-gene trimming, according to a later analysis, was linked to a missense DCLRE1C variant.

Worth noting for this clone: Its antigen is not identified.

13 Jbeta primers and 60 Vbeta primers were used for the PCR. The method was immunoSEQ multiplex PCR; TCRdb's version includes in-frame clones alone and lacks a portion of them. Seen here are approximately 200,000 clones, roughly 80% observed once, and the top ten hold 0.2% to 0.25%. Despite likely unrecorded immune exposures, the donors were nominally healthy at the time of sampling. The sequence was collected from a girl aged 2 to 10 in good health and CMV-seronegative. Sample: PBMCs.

This chain's CDR3 is CSVRGGTEQFF. CDR3 DNA sequence: TGCAGCGTGCGCGGGGGGACAGAGCAGTTCTTC. The chain is built from TRBV29-1 and TRBJ2-1; 8 bases fit TRBD2. CDR1 SQVTM and CDR2 ANQGSEA come from the germline V gene. This CDR3 is built from 11 residues. The V gene end was trimmed by 6 bases and the J gene end by 10 bases; junction bases not matched to a gene: 5.